These 27 T cell receptor beta chains share one sample of origin, sequenced in a study of CD8+ T cells in alopecia areata. It was cDNA, reverse transcribed from extracted RNA, that served as the sequencing template. TCRdb's copy holds only in-frame clones and misses some; the assay was immunoSEQ multiplex PCR. Here the sample spans about 110,000 clones, under 65% being singletons. Sequenced input: NKG2D-low CD8+ T cells sorted from blood. All receptors come from a human donor with alopecia areata.

V gene TRBV4-2 combines with J gene TRBJ2-1, with TRBD1 as a possible D gene (6 bases). In germline, CDR1 is LGHNA, CDR2 YNFKEQ. Trimming stripped 2 bases from V and 9 bases from J, with 17 bases between. This CDR3 comprises 15 residues. DNA for the CDR3: TGTGCCAGCAGCCAAACACAGGGAGATGGAGGTGAGCAGTTCTTC. It codes for CASSQTQGDGGEQFF.

This clone appeared a single time. The V call is TRBV2, the J call TRBJ1-1; 10 bases align to TRBD1. J was trimmed by 3 bases and V by 7 bases; bases with no gene match: 5. Germline lookup yields CDR1 SNHLY and CDR2 FYNNEI. This CDR3 has 14 amino acids. The CDR3 here is CASNRDRGYTEAFF. In nucleotides, the CDR3 is TGTGCCAGCAACCGGGACAGGGGATACACTGAAGCTTTCTTT.

This clone has just a few counts. The chain carries TRBV27 and TRBJ2-7; TRBD2 aligns across 7 bases. The CDR3 totals 14 residues. J gave up 4 bases and V 3 bases, and 6 bases lay outside the gene matches. The germline V gene has CDR1 MNHEY and CDR2 SMNVEV (reference sequence). For the CDR3, the DNA is TGTGCCAGCAGTTTTGGACTAGGGCCGTACGAGCAGTACTTC. This gives the protein CASSFGLGPYEQYF.

The chain links TRBV5-1 to TRBJ2-2; no firm D call. Per the germline V gene, CDR1 is SGHRS and CDR2 is YFSETQ. The CDR3 is 17 amino acids. V was shortened by 0 bases and J by 11 bases, with 23 bases between the two germline ends. CDR3 in DNA: TGCGCCAGCAGCTTGGATATGGCCCCGAGAGCGTTCCCCGAGCTGTTTTTT. It translates to CASSLDMAPRAFPELFF.

The V and J genes are TRBV29-1 and TRBJ2-1, with 10 bases that match TRBD2. Germline CDR1 is SQVTM and CDR2 is ANQGSEA. The CDR3 runs to 14 residues. J gave up 8 bases and V 4 bases, and 8 bases lay outside the gene matches. CDR3 in amino acids: CSVVALAGVYEQFF. In DNA, the CDR3 is TGCAGCGTTGTCGCGCTAGCGGGAGTTTATGAGCAGTTCTTC.

V and J are TRBV4-1 and TRBJ2-7; D ambiguous. This CDR3 has 13 amino acids. V lost 1 base and J 3 bases, leaving 7 bases between the germline ends. Germline assignment: CDR1 MGHRA and CDR2 YSYEKL. CDR3 sequence (DNA): TGCGCCAGCAGCCAAGGTATCGGCTACGAGCAGTACTTC. Translating it yields CASSQGIGYEQYF.

In its sample, this clone was seen a few times. The chain joins TRBV5-1 to TRBJ1-3; D is uncertain. Germline assignment: CDR1 SGHRS and CDR2 YFSETQ. The CDR3 consists of 14 residues. V lost 1 base, J lost 1 base, and 6 bases lay in between. CDR3 DNA: TGCGCCAGCAGCTTGATCGGTTCTGGAAACACCATATATTTT. Translated, it gives CASSLIGSGNTIYF.

This clone has just a few counts. The chain combines TRBV28 with TRBJ2-3; a weak D match, TRBD2 (5 bases). Trimming removed 5 bases at V and 6 bases at J, with 21 bases between. The V gene's germline CDR1 is MDHEN and CDR2 SYDVKM. The CDR3 extends over 16 amino acids. The CDR3 protein is CASSPPAEARSDTQYF. The CDR3 DNA reads TGTGCCAGCAGTCCCCCTGCGGAGGCGCGATCCGATACGCAGTATTTT.

The chain couples TRBV19 to TRBJ2-7, with D unclear. This CDR3 contains 11 residues. With 3 bases removed from V and 5 bases from J, the gap between germline ends came to 5 bases. CDR1 is LNHDA, CDR2 SQIVND, per germline (reference sequence). The CDR3 spells CASSIVNEQYF. For the CDR3, the DNA is TGTGCCAGTAGTATCGTGAACGAGCAGTACTTC.

This clone was recorded once. Other nucleotide sequences in the sample specify the same CDR3. The V call is TRBV13, the J call TRBJ2-7; no reliable D call. There are 13 residues in the CDR3. Germline-derived CDR1 and CDR2 are PRHDT and FYEKMQ (reference sequence). Trimming stripped 0 bases from V and 1 base from J, with 4 bases between. CDR3 nucleotide sequence: TGTGCCAGCAGCTTAGGGCTTTCCTACGAGCAGTACTTC. This codes for CASSLGLSYEQYF.

This rearrangement joins TRBV19 to TRBJ1-2; possibly TRBD1 for D (6 bases). The germline V gene has CDR1 LNHDA and CDR2 SQIVND (reference sequence). This CDR3 comprises 11 residues. The V gene lost 11 bases and the J gene lost 5 bases, with 12 bases spanning the gap. Written as DNA, the CDR3 is TGTGCCGGTGAGGGGGGATATGGCTACACCTTC. This translates into CAGEGGYGYTF. The full variable domain, in which reference TRBV19 and TRBJ1-2 provide the parts outside the CDR3, is DGGITQSPKYLFRKEGQNVTLSCEQNLNHDAMYWYRQDPGQGLRLIYYSQIVNDFQKGDIAEGYSVSREKKESFPLTVTSAQKNPTAFYLCAGEGGYGYTFGSGTRLTVV.

In its sample, this clone was seen a few times. For the CDR3, the DNA is TGTGCCAGCAGCTTGCGGGAGGTATACAATGAGCAGTTCTTC. It encodes CASSLREVYNEQFF. The V call is TRBV5-6, the J call TRBJ2-1, with TRBD2 matching over 7 bases. Germline V gene lookup returns CDR1 SGHDT and CDR2 YYEEEE. The CDR3 totals 14 residues. V dropped 1 base and J dropped 4; count of bases not matched to a gene: 2.

The rearrangement links TRBV27 to TRBJ2-2; 8 positions match TRBD2. The CDR3 has 18 residues. V trimming: 6 bases; J trimming: 1 base; junction bases outside the gene matches: 13. The germline gives CDR1 MNHEY, CDR2 SMNVEV (reference sequence). The CDR3 sequence is CASSPRREGLLNTGELFF. Here the CDR3 DNA reads TGTGCCAGCAGCCCGAGACGGGAGGGCTTACTGAACACCGGGGAGCTGTTTTTT.

This clone showed up just a few times. V gene TRBV2 combines with J gene TRBJ2-3; D might be TRBD1 or TRBD2, each matching 5 bases. Trimming cost V 7 bases and J 6 bases, with 20 bases left between them. Germline values: CDR1 SNHLY, CDR2 FYNNEI. The CDR3 loop spans 15 amino acids. CDR3: CASNPEGLAADTQYF. The CDR3 nucleotides are TGTGCCAGCAATCCAGAGGGGCTAGCAGCCGATACGCAGTATTTT.

This CDR3 is CASSQQDRGRTDTQYF. For the CDR3, the DNA is TGTGCCAGCAGCCAGCAGGACAGGGGGCGAACGGATACGCAGTATTTT. The gene calls are TRBV13 and TRBJ2-3; 11 nucleotides agree with TRBD1. The CDR3 runs 16 residues. V was clipped by 5 bases and J by 6 bases; unmatched bases: 10. Germline V gene lookup returns CDR1 PRHDT and CDR2 FYEKMQ (reference sequence).

The V gene is TRBV5-1, the J gene TRBJ1-2; D is possibly TRBD1 (5 bases). Per the germline V gene, CDR1 is SGHRS and CDR2 is YFSETQ. The CDR3 runs 11 residues. V lost 9 bases and J 6 bases, leaving 12 bases between the germline ends. CDR3 protein: CAIEEGNGYTF. CDR3 coding DNA: TGCGCCATCGAAGAGGGGAATGGCTACACCTTC.

The chain combines TRBV7-8 with TRBJ2-7; D is unresolved. The germline CDR1 and CDR2 sequences are SGHVS and FQNEAQ. Trimming removed 0 bases at V and 3 bases at J, with 15 bases between. CDR3 size: 16 residues. This chain's CDR3 is CASSLARYSEDYEQYF. For the CDR3, the DNA is TGTGCCAGCAGCTTAGCGAGGTACAGTGAGGACTACGAGCAGTACTTC.

A few counts support this clone. The chain links TRBV16 to TRBJ1-2; tentatively, D is TRBD1 (5 bases). CDR1 and CDR2 (germline): KGHSY, FQNENV. The CDR3 has 13 amino acids. V was clipped by 3 bases and J by 6 bases, with 11 bases between them. CDR3: CASSHQGTDGYTF. The CDR3 DNA is TGTGCCAGCAGCCACCAGGGTACTGATGGCTACACCTTC.

This clone is a singleton in its sample. The CDR3 bases are TGTGCCTGGGGACAGACCTACGAGCAGTACTTC. It codes for CAWGQTYEQYF. The J gene is TRBJ2-7, the V gene TRBV30, with D possibly being TRBD1 (6 bases). The V end was cut by 5 bases, the J end by 2 bases, with 7 bases between. The germline V gene has CDR1 GTSNPN and CDR2 SVGIG (reference sequence). The CDR3 has 11 residues.

A few counts support this clone. The chain recombines TRBV27 with TRBJ2-4; D uncertain. Trimming removed 4 bases from V and 7 bases from J, with 20 bases in between. CDR3 size: 16 residues. The germline gives CDR1 MNHEY, CDR2 SMNVEV (reference sequence). The CDR3 is CASSSPAVVLSNIQYF. The CDR3 coding sequence is TGTGCCAGCAGTTCTCCGGCGGTCGTCTTAAGTAACATTCAGTACTTC.

The rearrangement joins TRBV21-1 to TRBJ2-1; the table names TRBD2, a call not compared with the DNA. TRBV21-1 is a listed pseudogene. The CDR3 has 16 residues. The CDR3 DNA sequence: TGTGCCAGCAGCAAAGAACAGCCACGGGAAACCAATGAGCAGTTCTTC. Translating it yields CASSKEQPRETNEQFF.

The chain couples TRBV27 to TRBJ2-3; 9 positions agree with TRBD2. From germline, CDR1 is MNHEY and CDR2 SMNVEV (reference sequence). V shed 6 bases and J 5 bases; nucleotides not matched to a gene: 6. The CDR3 consists of 14 residues. CDR3 bases: TGTGCCAGCAGGCGGGGGGGAGGGGGAGATACGCAGTATTTT. Translating gives CASRRGGGGDTQYF.

In this sample, this clone turned up a few times. The V gene is TRBV27, the J gene TRBJ2-4; D perhaps matches TRBD2 (6 bases). The CDR3 runs to 16 residues. V was clipped by 7 bases and J by 1 base, with 17 bases between them. The V gene's germline CDR1 is MNHEY and CDR2 SMNVEV (reference sequence). CDR3: CASTHPRAGAKNIQYF. The DNA of the CDR3 is TGTGCCAGCACCCACCCCAGGGCGGGGGCCAAAAACATTCAGTACTTC.

This chain joins TRBV7-9 and TRBJ2-3; TRBD1 might be the D (5 bases). V lost 5 bases, J lost 1 base, and 7 bases lay in between. The germline CDR1 and CDR2 sequences are SEHNR and FQNEAQ (reference sequence). CDR3 length: 13 amino acids. CDR3 DNA sequence: TGTGCCAGCAGCCGCAGGGGCACAGATACGCAGTATTTT. It specifies CASSRRGTDTQYF. The full variable domain, completed using reference TRBV7-9 and TRBJ2-3, is DTGVSQNPRHKITKRGQNVTFRCDPISEHNRLYWYRQTLGQGPEFLTYFQNEAQLEKSRLLSDRFSAERPKGSFSTLEIQRTEQGDSAMYLCASSRRGTDTQYFGPGTRLTVL.

The rearrangement joins TRBV7-9 to TRBJ1-1; perhaps TRBD1 as D (5 bases). The CDR3 has 14 residues. Trimming shortened V by 5 bases and J by 0 bases, and 10 bases separated the two germline ends. Germline V gene sequence: CDR1 SEHNR, CDR2 FQNEAQ (reference sequence). CDR3 residues: CASSRLGLNTEAFF. CDR3 nucleotide sequence: TGTGCCAGCAGCCGACTGGGACTGAACACTGAAGCTTTCTTT.

V and J are TRBV5-6 and TRBJ1-1; no clear D gene. V was clipped by 2 bases and J by 8 bases, with 7 bases between them. This CDR3 region has 11 residues. The germline CDR1 and CDR2 sequences are SGHDT and YYEEEE. The CDR3 reads CASSFVEEAFF. CDR3 coding DNA: TGTGCCAGCAGCTTCGTAGAGGAAGCTTTCTTT.

This rearrangement joins TRBV2 to TRBJ2-7, with D possibly matching TRBD2 (6 bases). This CDR3 comprises 13 residues. With 10 bases removed from V and 2 bases from J, the gap between germline ends came to 15 bases. Germline values: CDR1 SNHLY, CDR2 FYNNEI. CDR3 nucleotides: TGTGCCACCTGGGGGGACGACACCTACGAGCAGTACTTC. Protein sequence: CATWGDDTYEQYF.